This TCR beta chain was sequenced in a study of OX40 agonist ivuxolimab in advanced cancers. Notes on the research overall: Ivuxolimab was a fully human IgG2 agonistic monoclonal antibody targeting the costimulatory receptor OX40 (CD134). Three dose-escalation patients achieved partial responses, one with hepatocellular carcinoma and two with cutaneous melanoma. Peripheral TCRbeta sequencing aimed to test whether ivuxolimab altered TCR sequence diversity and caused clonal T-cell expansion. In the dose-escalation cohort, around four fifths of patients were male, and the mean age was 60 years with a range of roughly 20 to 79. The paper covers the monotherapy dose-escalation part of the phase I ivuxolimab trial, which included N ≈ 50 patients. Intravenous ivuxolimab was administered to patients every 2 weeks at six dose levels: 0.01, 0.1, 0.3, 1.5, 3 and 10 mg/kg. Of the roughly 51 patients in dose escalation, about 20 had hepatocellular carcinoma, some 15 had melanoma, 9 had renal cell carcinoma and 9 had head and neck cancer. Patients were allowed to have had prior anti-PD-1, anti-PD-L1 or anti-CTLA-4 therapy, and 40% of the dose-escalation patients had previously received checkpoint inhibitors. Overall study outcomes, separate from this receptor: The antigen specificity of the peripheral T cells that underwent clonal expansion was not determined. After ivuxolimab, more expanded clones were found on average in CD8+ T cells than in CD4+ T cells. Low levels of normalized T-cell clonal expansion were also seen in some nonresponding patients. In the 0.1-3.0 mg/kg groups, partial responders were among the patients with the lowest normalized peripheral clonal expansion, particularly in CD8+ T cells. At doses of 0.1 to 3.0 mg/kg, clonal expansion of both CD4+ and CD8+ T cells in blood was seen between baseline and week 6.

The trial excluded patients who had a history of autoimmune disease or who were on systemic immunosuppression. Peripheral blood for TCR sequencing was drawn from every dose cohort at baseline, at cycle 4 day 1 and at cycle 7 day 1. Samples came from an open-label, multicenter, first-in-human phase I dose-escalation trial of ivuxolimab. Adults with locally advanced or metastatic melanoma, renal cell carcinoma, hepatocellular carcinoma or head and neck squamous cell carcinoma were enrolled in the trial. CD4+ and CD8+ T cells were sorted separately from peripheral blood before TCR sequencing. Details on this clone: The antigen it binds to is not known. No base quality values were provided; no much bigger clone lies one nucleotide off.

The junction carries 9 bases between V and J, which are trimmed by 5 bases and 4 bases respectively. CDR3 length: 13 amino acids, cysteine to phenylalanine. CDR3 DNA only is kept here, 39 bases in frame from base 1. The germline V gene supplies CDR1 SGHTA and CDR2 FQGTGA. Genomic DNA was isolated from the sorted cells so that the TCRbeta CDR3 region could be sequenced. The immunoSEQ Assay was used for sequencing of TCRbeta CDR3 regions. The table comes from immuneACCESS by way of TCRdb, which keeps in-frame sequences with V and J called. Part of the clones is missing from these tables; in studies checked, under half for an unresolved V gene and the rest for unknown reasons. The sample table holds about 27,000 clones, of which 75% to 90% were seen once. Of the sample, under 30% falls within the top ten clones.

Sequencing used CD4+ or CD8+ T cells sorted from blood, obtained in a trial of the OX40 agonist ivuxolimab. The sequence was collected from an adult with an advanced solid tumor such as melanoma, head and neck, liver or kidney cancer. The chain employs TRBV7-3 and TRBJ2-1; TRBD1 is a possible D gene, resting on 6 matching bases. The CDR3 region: CASSVTGYNEQFF. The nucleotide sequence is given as TGTGCCAGCAGCGTGACAGGATACAATGAGCAGTTCTTC.